This entry is about one T cell receptor (beta chain). No antigen is known for it. Indicated treatment: 19 received Ad26.COV2.S at low or high dose, single or two shots; 5 received placebo; per-sample allocation not given. Specimens were obtained on day 63 following the first vaccine or placebo injection. It was Wuhan-strain SARS-CoV-2 spike that the Ad26 vaccine vector expressed. This specimen belongs to a study of Ad26.COV2.S vaccination and SARS-CoV-2 variants. The study's findings and limits: While placebo recipients had lower spike-specific TCR breadth, vaccine recipients had more.

Sequencing was performed with immunoSEQ multiplex PCR; in TCRdb, only in-frame clones are kept and a portion is missing. Among about 400,000 clones listed, about nine tenths were seen once. This CDR3 is 13 amino acids long. Germline values: CDR1 SGHRS, CDR2 YFSETQ. V was pared by 4 bases and J by 8 bases, with 15 bases between. The source is a person between 18 and 65 years old who received the Ad26.COV2.S COVID-19 vaccine or a placebo. The starting material was peripheral blood, obtained in a trial of Ad26.COV2.S vaccine versus placebo. J is TRBJ1-2 and V is TRBV5-1, with D possibly being TRBD1 (5 bases). The CDR3 reads CASSPRQGEGYTF. CDR3 nucleotide sequence: TGCGCCAGCAGCCCCAGGCAGGGAGAGGGCTACACCTTC. The whole variable domain, filled in from reference TRBV5-1 and TRBJ1-2, reads KAGVTQTPRYLIKTRGQQVTLSCSPISGHRSVSWYQQTPGQGLQFLFEYFSETQRNKGNFPGRFSGRQFSNSRSEMNVSTLELGDSALYLCASSPRQGEGYTFGSGTRLTVV.